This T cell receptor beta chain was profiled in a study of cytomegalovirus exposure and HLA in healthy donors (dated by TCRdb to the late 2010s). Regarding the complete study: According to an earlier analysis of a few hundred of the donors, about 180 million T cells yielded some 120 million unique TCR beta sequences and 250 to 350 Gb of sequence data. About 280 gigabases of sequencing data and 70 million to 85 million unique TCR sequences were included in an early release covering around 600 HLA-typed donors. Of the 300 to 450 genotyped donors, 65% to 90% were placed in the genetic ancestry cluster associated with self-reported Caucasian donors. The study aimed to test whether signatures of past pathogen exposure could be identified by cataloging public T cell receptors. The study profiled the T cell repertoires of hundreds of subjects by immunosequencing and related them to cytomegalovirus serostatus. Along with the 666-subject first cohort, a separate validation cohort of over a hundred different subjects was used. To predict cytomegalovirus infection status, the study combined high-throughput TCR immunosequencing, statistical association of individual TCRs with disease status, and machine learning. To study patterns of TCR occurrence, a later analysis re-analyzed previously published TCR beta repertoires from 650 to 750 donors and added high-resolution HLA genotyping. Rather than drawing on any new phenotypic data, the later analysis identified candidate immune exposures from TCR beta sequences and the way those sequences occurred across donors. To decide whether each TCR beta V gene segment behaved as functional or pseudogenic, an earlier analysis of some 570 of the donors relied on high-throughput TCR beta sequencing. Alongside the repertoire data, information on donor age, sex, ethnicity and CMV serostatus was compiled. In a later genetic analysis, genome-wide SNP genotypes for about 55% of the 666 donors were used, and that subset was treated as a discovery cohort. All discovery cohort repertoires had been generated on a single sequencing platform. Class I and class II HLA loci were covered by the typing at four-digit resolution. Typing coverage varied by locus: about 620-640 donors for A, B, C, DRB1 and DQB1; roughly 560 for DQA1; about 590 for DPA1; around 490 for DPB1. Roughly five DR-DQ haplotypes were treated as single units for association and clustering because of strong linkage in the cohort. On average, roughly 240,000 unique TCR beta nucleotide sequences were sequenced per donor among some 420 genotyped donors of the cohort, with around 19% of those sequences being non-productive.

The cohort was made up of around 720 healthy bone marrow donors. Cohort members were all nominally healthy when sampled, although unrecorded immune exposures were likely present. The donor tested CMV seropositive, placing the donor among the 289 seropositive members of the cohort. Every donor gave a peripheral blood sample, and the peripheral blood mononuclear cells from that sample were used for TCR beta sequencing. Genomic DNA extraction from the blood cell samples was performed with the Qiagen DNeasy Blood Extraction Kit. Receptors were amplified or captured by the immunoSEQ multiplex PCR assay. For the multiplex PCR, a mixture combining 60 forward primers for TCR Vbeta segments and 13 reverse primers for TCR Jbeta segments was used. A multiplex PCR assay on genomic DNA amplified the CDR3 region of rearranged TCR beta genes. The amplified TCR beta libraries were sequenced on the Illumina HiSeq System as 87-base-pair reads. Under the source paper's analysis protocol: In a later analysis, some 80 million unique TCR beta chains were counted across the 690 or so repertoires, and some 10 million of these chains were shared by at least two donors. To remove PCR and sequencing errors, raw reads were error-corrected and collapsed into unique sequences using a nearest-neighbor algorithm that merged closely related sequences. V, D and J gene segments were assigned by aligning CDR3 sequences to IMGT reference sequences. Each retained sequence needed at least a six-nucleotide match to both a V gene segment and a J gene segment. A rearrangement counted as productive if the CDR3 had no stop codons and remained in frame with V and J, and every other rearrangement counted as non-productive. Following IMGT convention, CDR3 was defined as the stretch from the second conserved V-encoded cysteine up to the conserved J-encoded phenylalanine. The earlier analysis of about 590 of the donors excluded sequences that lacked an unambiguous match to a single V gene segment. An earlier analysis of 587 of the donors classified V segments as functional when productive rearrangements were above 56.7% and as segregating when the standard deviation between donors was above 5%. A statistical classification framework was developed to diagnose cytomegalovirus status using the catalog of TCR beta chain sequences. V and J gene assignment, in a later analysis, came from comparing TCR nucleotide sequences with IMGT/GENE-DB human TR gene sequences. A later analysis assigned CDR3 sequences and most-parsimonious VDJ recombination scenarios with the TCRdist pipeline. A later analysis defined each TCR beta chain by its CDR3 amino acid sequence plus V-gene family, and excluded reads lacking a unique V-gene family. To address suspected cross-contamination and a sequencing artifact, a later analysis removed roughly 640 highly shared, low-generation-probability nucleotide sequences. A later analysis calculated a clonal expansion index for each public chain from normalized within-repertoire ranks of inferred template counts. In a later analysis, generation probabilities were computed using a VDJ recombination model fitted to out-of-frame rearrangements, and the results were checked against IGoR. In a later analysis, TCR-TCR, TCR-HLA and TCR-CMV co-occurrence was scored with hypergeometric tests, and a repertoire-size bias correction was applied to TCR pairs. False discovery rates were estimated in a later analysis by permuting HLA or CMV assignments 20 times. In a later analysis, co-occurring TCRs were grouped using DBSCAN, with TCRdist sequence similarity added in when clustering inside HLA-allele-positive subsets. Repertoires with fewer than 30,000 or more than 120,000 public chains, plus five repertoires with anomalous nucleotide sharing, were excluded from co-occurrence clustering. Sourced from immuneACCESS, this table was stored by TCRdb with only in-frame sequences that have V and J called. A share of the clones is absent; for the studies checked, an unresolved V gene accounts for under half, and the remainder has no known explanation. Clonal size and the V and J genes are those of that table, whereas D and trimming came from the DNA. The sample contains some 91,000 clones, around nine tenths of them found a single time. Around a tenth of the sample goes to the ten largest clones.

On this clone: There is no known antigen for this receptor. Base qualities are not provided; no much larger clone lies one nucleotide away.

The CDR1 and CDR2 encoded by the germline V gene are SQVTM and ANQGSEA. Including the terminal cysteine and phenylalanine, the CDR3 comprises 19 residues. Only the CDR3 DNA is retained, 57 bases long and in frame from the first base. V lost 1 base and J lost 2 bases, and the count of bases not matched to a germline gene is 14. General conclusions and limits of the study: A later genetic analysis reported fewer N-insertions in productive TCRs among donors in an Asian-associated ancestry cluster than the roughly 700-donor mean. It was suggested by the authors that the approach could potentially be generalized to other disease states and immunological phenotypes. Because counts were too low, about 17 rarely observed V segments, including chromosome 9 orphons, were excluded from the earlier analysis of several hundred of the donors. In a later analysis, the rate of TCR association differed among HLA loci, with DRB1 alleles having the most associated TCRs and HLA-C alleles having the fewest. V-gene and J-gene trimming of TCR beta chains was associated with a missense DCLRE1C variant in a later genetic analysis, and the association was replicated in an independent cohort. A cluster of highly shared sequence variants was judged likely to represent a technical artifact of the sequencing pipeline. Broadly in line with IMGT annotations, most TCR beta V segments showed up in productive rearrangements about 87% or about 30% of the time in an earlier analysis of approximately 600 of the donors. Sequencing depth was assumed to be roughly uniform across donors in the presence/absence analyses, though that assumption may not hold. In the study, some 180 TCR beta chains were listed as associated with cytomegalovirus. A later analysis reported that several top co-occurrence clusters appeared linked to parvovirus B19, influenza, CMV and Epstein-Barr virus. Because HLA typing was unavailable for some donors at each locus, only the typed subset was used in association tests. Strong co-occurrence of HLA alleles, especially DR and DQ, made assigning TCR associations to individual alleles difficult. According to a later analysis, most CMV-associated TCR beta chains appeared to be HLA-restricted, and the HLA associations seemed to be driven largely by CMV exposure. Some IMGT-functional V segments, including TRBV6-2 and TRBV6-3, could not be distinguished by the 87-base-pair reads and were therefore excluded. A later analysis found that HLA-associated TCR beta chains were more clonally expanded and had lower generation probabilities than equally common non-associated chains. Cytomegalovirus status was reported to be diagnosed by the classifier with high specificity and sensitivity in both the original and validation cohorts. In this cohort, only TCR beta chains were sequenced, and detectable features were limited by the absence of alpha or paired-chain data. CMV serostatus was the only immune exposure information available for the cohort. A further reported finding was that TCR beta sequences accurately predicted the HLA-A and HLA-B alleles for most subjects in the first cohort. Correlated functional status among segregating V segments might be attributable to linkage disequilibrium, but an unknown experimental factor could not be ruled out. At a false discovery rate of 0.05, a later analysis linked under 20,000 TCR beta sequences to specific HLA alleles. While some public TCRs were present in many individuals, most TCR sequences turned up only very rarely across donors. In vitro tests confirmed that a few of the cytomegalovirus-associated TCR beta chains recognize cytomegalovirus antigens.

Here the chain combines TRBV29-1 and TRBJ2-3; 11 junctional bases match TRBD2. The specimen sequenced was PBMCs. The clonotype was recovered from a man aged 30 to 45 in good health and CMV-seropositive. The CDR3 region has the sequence CSVEGITSGSRASTDTQYF. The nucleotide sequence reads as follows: TGCAGCGTTGAAGGGATTACTAGCGGGAGTCGGGCCTCCACAGATACGCAGTATTTT.